The 3 T cell receptor beta chains reported below all come from one sample, sequenced in a study of cytomegalovirus exposure and HLA in healthy donors (TCRdb year 2017). Library construction relied on the immunoSEQ multiplex PCR assay. What TCRdb holds here is the immuneACCESS table cut down to in-frame rearrangements. Part of the clones is not present; checked against another copy, under half of the missing clones reflect an unresolved V gene, and the others are unexplained. For this sample there are 150,000 to 200,000 clones; roughly 88% appear just once. The ten largest make up over 1.3% of the sample. The sample consisted of PBMCs. The source is a woman between 18 and 29 years old in good health and CMV-seronegative.

The V and J genes are TRBV6-1 and TRBJ2-1; D possibly corresponds to TRBD2 (6 bases). V lost 7 bases to trimming and J lost 4 bases, with 17 bases between them. The CDR3 length is 15 residues. Germline V CDR1 and CDR2: MNHNS, SASEGT. The CDR3 nucleotides are TGTGCCAGCACTGCCGGGACTGCTTATTACAATGAGCAGTTCTTC. This gives the protein CASTAGTAYYNEQFF.

On this clone: A much larger clone is a single base away; this may be a read error. This CDR3 is also generated by other DNA sequences in the sample. The chain employs TRBV6-1 and TRBJ1-1; a weak D match, TRBD1 (6 bases). Germline CDR1 reads MNHNS; CDR2 reads SASEGT. V lost 3 bases, J lost 1 base, and 6 bases lay in between. The CDR3 totals 13 residues. CDR3 sequence: CASSETGNTEAFF. The CDR3 region has the DNA TGTGCCAGCAGTGAGACAGGGAACACTGAAGCTTTCTTT.

The chain combines TRBV6-1 with TRBJ1-5; TRBD1 is a possible D gene (5 bases). The CDR3 spans 17 residues. Trimming removed 2 bases from V and 2 bases from J, with 16 bases in between. Germline CDR1 reads MNHNS; CDR2 reads SASEGT. The CDR3 sequence: CASSENWGSGGNQPQHF. The CDR3 coding sequence is TGTGCCAGCAGTGAAAACTGGGGCAGTGGCGGCAATCAGCCCCAGCATTTT.